This TCR beta chain was recorded in a study of blood T cell repertoires in COVID-19. Study-wide background: The United States, Italy and Spain provided the acute and convalescent COVID-19 samples. Nucleic acid was either cDNA or gDNA, and it came from T cells, B-cell-depleted T cells, or PBMCs.

Some clones are missing from TCRdb's copy, which holds only in-frame ones; the method was immunoSEQ multiplex PCR. The sample lists 110,000 or so clones; roughly four fifths were seen once. CDR3 length: 15 amino acids. V was pared by 2 bases and J by 4 bases, with 11 bases between. Germline-derived CDR1 and CDR2 are LNHDA and SQIVND (reference sequence). The sequenced sample was peripheral blood. V and J are TRBV19 and TRBJ2-2; tentatively, D is TRBD1 (5 bases). This TCR was sampled from a man aged 45 to 65 with acute or convalescent COVID-19. The CDR3 sequence: CASSIQGSSTGELFF. For the CDR3, the DNA is TGTGCCAGTAGTATACAGGGATCGAGCACCGGGGAGCTGTTTTTT.